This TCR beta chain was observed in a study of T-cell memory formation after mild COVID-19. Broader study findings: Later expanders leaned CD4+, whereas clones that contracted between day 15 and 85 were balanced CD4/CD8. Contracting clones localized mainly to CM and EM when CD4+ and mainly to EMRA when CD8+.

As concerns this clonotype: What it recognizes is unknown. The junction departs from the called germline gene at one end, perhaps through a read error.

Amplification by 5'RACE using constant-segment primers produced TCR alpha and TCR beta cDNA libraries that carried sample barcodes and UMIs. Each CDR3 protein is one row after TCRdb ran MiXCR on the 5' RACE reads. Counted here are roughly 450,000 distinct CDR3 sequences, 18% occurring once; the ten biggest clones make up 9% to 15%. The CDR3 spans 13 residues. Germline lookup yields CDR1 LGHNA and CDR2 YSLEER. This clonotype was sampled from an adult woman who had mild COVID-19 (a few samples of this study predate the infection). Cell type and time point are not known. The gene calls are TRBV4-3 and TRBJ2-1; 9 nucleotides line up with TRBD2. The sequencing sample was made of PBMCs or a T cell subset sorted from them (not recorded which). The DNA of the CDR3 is TGCGCCAGCAGCCAAGGGGCCGGACTAGCGCGGCTCTTC. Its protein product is CASSQGAGLARLF.